Listed below are T cell receptor beta chains from one sample, sequenced in a study of blood T cell repertoires in COVID-19. Data came from immunoSEQ multiplex PCR; TCRdb stores just in-frame clones and leaves some out. The sample has 60,000 or so clones, around 85% seen once. The source material was peripheral blood. These TCRs come from a woman in her 70s with active COVID-19. Each CDR3 is given with its conserved first and last residue. Each record gives: J gene, clone size, V gene, D gene, CDR3 protein, CDR3 DNA. The D gene is left open where the match is weak. Some rows have no size entry. The others give once, few or many, or a class for an expanded clone.

j_gene: TRBJ2-7
abundance: .
v_gene: TRBV30
d_gene: TRBD1
CDR3aa: CAWMASDRENKYF
CDR3nt: TGTGCCTGGATGGCGTCGGACAGGGAAAACAAGTACTTC

j_gene: TRBJ1-2
abundance: once
v_gene: TRBV11-2
d_gene: .
CDR3aa: CASSLVSGSYGYTF
CDR3nt: TGTGCCAGCAGCTTAGTTTCGGGAAGCTATGGCTACACCTTC

j_gene: TRBJ2-1
abundance: .
v_gene: TRBV7-9
d_gene: .
CDR3aa: CASSLGPLAPSYNEQFF
CDR3nt: TGTGCCAGCAGCTTAGGACCACTAGCCCCATCCTACAATGAGCAGTTCTTC

j_gene: TRBJ2-5
abundance: .
v_gene: TRBV19
d_gene: TRBD1
CDR3aa: CASSITGTGRETQYF
CDR3nt: TGTGCCAGTAGTATAACCGGGACAGGGAGGGAGACCCAGTACTTC

j_gene: TRBJ1-2
abundance: .
v_gene: TRBV19
d_gene: .
CDR3aa: CASSIELEQGTNYGYTF
CDR3nt: TGTGCCAGTAGTATAGAACTGGAACAGGGAACTAACTATGGCTACACCTTC

j_gene: TRBJ2-1
abundance: .
v_gene: TRBV5-1
d_gene: TRBD2
CDR3aa: CASSLTSSGYNEQFF
CDR3nt: TGCGCCAGCAGCTTGACCTCTAGCGGTTACAATGAGCAGTTCTTC

j_gene: TRBJ1-5
abundance: .
v_gene: TRBV19
d_gene: .
CDR3aa: CASSIGGFGSNQPQHF
CDR3nt: TGTGCCAGTAGTATCGGGGGATTTGGTAGCAATCAGCCCCAGCATTTT

j_gene: TRBJ1-3
abundance: .
v_gene: TRBV5-1
d_gene: .
CDR3aa: CASSPSYLSGNTIYF
CDR3nt: TGCGCCAGCAGCCCTAGCTACTTATCTGGAAACACCATATATTTT

j_gene: TRBJ2-7
abundance: .
v_gene: TRBV3-1/TRBV3-2
d_gene: TRBD2
CDR3aa: CASSSHAGGPQYF
CDR3nt: TGTGCCAGCAGCTCCCATGCGGGAGGGCCCCAGTACTTC

j_gene: TRBJ2-7
abundance: .
v_gene: TRBV4-1
d_gene: TRBD2
CDR3aa: CASSQAPLLAGEDEQYF
CDR3nt: TGCGCCAGCAGCCAAGCCCCTCTACTAGCGGGAGAAGACGAGCAGTACTTC

j_gene: TRBJ1-1
abundance: .
v_gene: TRBV5-1
d_gene: .
CDR3aa: CASSLGSGRAFF
CDR3nt: TGCGCCAGCAGCTTGGGGTCCGGGAGAGCTTTCTTT